This entry describes one TCR beta chain. Cohorts were based on clinical histories the participants reported. Participants classified as exposed had met a COVID-19 case within 2 weeks before study entry. Libraries were prepared by immunoSEQ multiplex PCR; TCRdb keeps only in-frame clonotypes and omits some of them. There are 200,000 to 250,000 clones in the sample; 75% to 90% occur only once, and roughly 3.7% lies in the top ten. The data were taken from a study of blood T cell repertoires in COVID-19. The wider study: T cells, B-cell-depleted T cells, or PBMCs supplied cDNA or gDNA.

Trimming cost V 6 bases and J 4 bases, with 11 bases left between them. This CDR3 is 13 amino acids long. Germline-derived CDR1 and CDR2 are KGHDR and SFDVKD. This receptor was obtained from a woman aged 25 to 39 who had been exposed to COVID-19. The sequenced sample consisted of PBMCs or T cells enriched from blood (not recorded which). The chain joins TRBV24-1 to TRBJ1-2; no clear D. Written as DNA, the CDR3 is TGTGCCACCAGTACCTCAGGAGGCTATGGCTACACCTTC. Its protein is CATSTSGGYGYTF.